These T cell receptor beta chains were read from a single sample in a study of cytomegalovirus exposure and HLA in healthy donors. The table came from immunoSEQ multiplex PCR; TCRdb's copy has only in-frame clones and leaves some out. This repertoire shows under 150,000 clones, approximately 72% found once; its top ten account for 9% to 9.5%. Sequencing was performed on PBMCs. Receptors were obtained from a woman aged 45-59 years in good health and CMV-seropositive. Both conserved end residues are part of each CDR3. The D gene is left open where the match is weak. For some rows the clone size is stated as once, few or many, or as a class when expanded; others skip it.

V gene: TRBV27; clone size: -; D gene: TRBD1; J gene: TRBJ1-1; CDR3 protein: CASSPWDRGNTEAFF; CDR3 DNA: TGTGCCAGCAGTCCGTGGGACAGGGGGAACACTGAAGCTTTCTTT
V gene: TRBV15; clone size: -; D gene: -; J gene: TRBJ1-4; CDR3 protein: CATSRGGNEKLFF; CDR3 DNA: TGTGCCACCAGTCGGGGAGGGAATGAAAAACTGTTTTTT
V gene: TRBV6-6; clone size: -; D gene: -; J gene: TRBJ2-1; CDR3 protein: CASRELVRNEQFF; CDR3 DNA: TGTGCCAGCAGGGAGTTAGTTAGAAATGAGCAGTTCTTC
V gene: TRBV27; clone size: few; D gene: -; J gene: TRBJ2-7; CDR3 protein: CASSQFDGSYEQYF; CDR3 DNA: TGTGCCAGCAGTCAGTTTGACGGGTCCTACGAGCAGTACTTC
V gene: TRBV27; clone size: -; D gene: -; J gene: TRBJ1-1; CDR3 protein: CATNGGRSNTEAFF; CDR3 DNA: TGTGCCACCAACGGGGGGCGAAGCAACACTGAAGCTTTCTTT
V gene: TRBV27; clone size: -; D gene: TRBD1; J gene: TRBJ2-7; CDR3 protein: CASSFTGTGVSYEQYF; CDR3 DNA: TGTGCCAGCAGTTTTACCGGGACAGGTGTCTCCTACGAGCAGTACTTC
V gene: TRBV4-1; clone size: -; D gene: -; J gene: TRBJ2-6; CDR3 protein: CASSQGTGVTRGANVLTF; CDR3 DNA: TGCGCCAGCAGCCAAGGAACAGGAGTTACTCGGGGGGCCAACGTCCTGACTTTC
V gene: TRBV29-1; clone size: -; D gene: -; J gene: TRBJ1-3; CDR3 protein: CSGALSSGNTIYF; CDR3 DNA: TGCAGCGGAGCCCTCTCCTCTGGAAACACCATATATTTT
V gene: TRBV21-1; clone size: -; D gene: -; J gene: TRBJ2-1; CDR3 protein: CASSGGVLHEQFF; CDR3 DNA: TGTGCCAGCAGCGGGGGGGTGTTGCATGAGCAGTTCTTC
V gene: TRBV4-1; clone size: -; D gene: TRBD2; J gene: TRBJ2-4; CDR3 protein: CASSYPGSGKNIQYF; CDR3 DNA: TGCGCCAGCAGCTATCCGGGTAGCGGGAAAAACATTCAGTACTTC
V gene: TRBV29-1; clone size: -; D gene: TRBD2; J gene: TRBJ2-1; CDR3 protein: CSVQREGLEKFF; CDR3 DNA: TGCAGCGTTCAGCGGGAGGGCCTTGAGAAGTTCTTC
V gene: TRBV28; clone size: -; D gene: TRBD1; J gene: TRBJ2-7; CDR3 protein: CASSPYRGEQYF; CDR3 DNA: TGTGCCAGCAGTCCCTACAGGGGCGAGCAGTACTTC
V gene: TRBV21-1; clone size: -; D gene: -; J gene: TRBJ1-1; CDR3 protein: CASKRRGPGETEAFF; CDR3 DNA: TGTGCCAGCAAACGGCGGGGACCCGGGGAAACTGAAGCTTTCTTT
V gene: TRBV27; clone size: -; D gene: -; J gene: TRBJ2-7; CDR3 protein: CASRVTRGGTYEQYF; CDR3 DNA: TGTGCCAGCAGGGTCACAAGGGGGGGTACCTACGAGCAGTACTTC
V gene: TRBV7-2; clone size: once; D gene: -; J gene: TRBJ2-3; CDR3 protein: CASSPVRTDTQYF; CDR3 DNA: TGTGCCAGCAGCCCGGTCCGCACAGATACGCAGTATTTT
V gene: TRBV7-2; clone size: -; D gene: -; J gene: TRBJ1-1; CDR3 protein: CASSVQGTEAFF; CDR3 DNA: TGTGCCAGCAGCGTTCAGGGGACTGAAGCTTTCTTT
V gene: TRBV9; clone size: -; D gene: TRBD2; J gene: TRBJ2-2; CDR3 protein: CASSAPGLAGGPPAGELFF; CDR3 DNA: TGTGCCAGCAGCGCCCCGGGACTAGCGGGAGGCCCTCCAGCCGGGGAGCTGTTTTTT
V gene: TRBV5-1; clone size: -; D gene: TRBD1; J gene: TRBJ1-1; CDR3 protein: CASSIDRELTEAFF; CDR3 DNA: TGCGCCAGCAGCATTGACAGGGAATTGACTGAAGCTTTCTTT
V gene: TRBV25-1; clone size: -; D gene: -; J gene: TRBJ2-5; CDR3 protein: CASRLGARETQYF; CDR3 DNA: TGTGCCAGCAGACTAGGAGCCCGGGAGACCCAGTACTTC
V gene: TRBV6-1; clone size: -; D gene: -; J gene: TRBJ2-5; CDR3 protein: CASTLQQRTQYF; CDR3 DNA: TGTGCCAGCACTCTGCAGCAGCGGACCCAGTACTTC
V gene: TRBV27; clone size: -; D gene: -; J gene: TRBJ2-1; CDR3 protein: CASSLSAEHNEQFF; CDR3 DNA: TGTGCCAGCAGTTTATCAGCGGAGCACAATGAGCAGTTCTTC
V gene: TRBV10-3; clone size: -; D gene: TRBD1; J gene: TRBJ1-2; CDR3 protein: CAISDLRGDYGYTF; CDR3 DNA: TGTGCCATCAGTGATCTCAGGGGGGACTATGGCTACACCTTC
V gene: TRBV6-5; clone size: -; D gene: TRBD2; J gene: TRBJ2-7; CDR3 protein: CASSYGTSGGFEQYF; CDR3 DNA: TGTGCCAGCAGTTACGGGACTAGCGGGGGTTTCGAGCAGTACTTC
V gene: TRBV6-5; clone size: -; D gene: TRBD2; J gene: TRBJ2-7; CDR3 protein: CASSESSGSYEQYF; CDR3 DNA: TGTGCCAGCAGTGAATCTAGCGGCTCCTACGAGCAGTACTTC
V gene: TRBV4-3; clone size: -; D gene: TRBD2; J gene: TRBJ2-3; CDR3 protein: CASSQVYGGRSSDTQYF; CDR3 DNA: TGCGCCAGCAGCCAAGTCTATGGCGGGAGATCGTCAGATACGCAGTATTTT
V gene: TRBV2; clone size: once; D gene: TRBD2; J gene: TRBJ2-7; CDR3 protein: CASSPLGAGGYEQYF; CDR3 DNA: TGTGCCAGCAGCCCCCTTGGGGCGGGAGGGTACGAGCAGTACTTC
V gene: TRBV7-8; clone size: once; D gene: -; J gene: TRBJ1-4; CDR3 protein: CASSLAPGQRREKLFF; CDR3 DNA: TGTGCCAGCAGCTTAGCACCGGGACAACGAAGAGAAAAACTGTTTTTT
V gene: TRBV19; clone size: -; D gene: -; J gene: TRBJ1-1; CDR3 protein: CASSRRDIMNTEAFF; CDR3 DNA: TGTGCCAGTAGTCGTAGGGACATCATGAACACTGAAGCTTTCTTT
V gene: TRBV7-2; clone size: -; D gene: -; J gene: TRBJ2-5; CDR3 protein: CASSLVDTQETQYF; CDR3 DNA: TGTGCCAGCAGCTTAGTGGACACCCAAGAGACCCAGTACTTC
V gene: TRBV11-2; clone size: -; D gene: -; J gene: TRBJ2-6; CDR3 protein: CASRGGSAGANVLTF; CDR3 DNA: TGTGCCAGTCGCGGCGGGTCAGCTGGGGCCAACGTCCTGACTTTC
V gene: TRBV28; clone size: -; D gene: -; J gene: TRBJ2-1; CDR3 protein: CASSLGLGRSSYNEQFF; CDR3 DNA: TGTGCCAGCAGTTTAGGTTTGGGGCGGTCCTCCTACAATGAGCAGTTCTTC
V gene: TRBV7-8; clone size: -; D gene: TRBD1; J gene: TRBJ2-5; CDR3 protein: CASSLVQGEETQYF; CDR3 DNA: TGTGCCAGCAGCTTAGTGCAGGGGGAAGAGACCCAGTACTTC
V gene: TRBV27; clone size: -; D gene: -; J gene: TRBJ2-7; CDR3 protein: CASSFDSPGYEQYF; CDR3 DNA: TGTGCCAGCAGTTTTGACAGTCCGGGCTACGAGCAGTACTTC
V gene: TRBV7-9; clone size: few; D gene: TRBD2; J gene: TRBJ2-5; CDR3 protein: CASSPGASGMQETQYF; CDR3 DNA: TGTGCCAGCAGTCCAGGGGCTAGCGGGATGCAAGAGACCCAGTACTTC
V gene: TRBV11-1; clone size: -; D gene: TRBD2; J gene: TRBJ2-1; CDR3 protein: CASTDLAGGSRDEQFF; CDR3 DNA: TGTGCCAGCACCGACTTAGCGGGAGGATCAAGGGATGAGCAGTTCTTC
V gene: TRBV4-3; clone size: -; D gene: -; J gene: TRBJ2-7; CDR3 protein: CASSQDKAESTLEQYF; CDR3 DNA: TGCGCCAGCAGCCAAGATAAGGCGGAATCCACGTTAGAGCAGTACTTC
V gene: TRBV20-1; clone size: -; D gene: TRBD1; J gene: TRBJ2-7; CDR3 protein: CSARQGGEQYF; CDR3 DNA: TGCAGTGCCAGACAGGGCGGCGAGCAGTACTTC
V gene: TRBV5-5; clone size: few; D gene: -; J gene: TRBJ2-5; CDR3 protein: CASSLGAGIFQETQYF; CDR3 DNA: TGTGCCAGCAGCTTGGGGGCGGGGATCTTCCAAGAGACCCAGTACTTC
V gene: TRBV6-5; clone size: once; D gene: -; J gene: TRBJ2-1; CDR3 protein: CASSYSTGEGNEQFF; CDR3 DNA: TGTGCCAGCAGTTACTCGACGGGAGAGGGTAATGAGCAGTTCTTC
V gene: TRBV4-1; clone size: -; D gene: -; J gene: TRBJ2-5; CDR3 protein: CASSQVGERYGVGAQYF; CDR3 DNA: TGCGCCAGCAGCCAAGTAGGAGAGCGGTACGGGGTTGGGGCCCAGTACTTC
V gene: TRBV29-1; clone size: -; D gene: TRBD2; J gene: TRBJ2-7; CDR3 protein: CSTLAGGYEQYF; CDR3 DNA: TGCAGCACCCTAGCGGGAGGGTACGAGCAGTACTTC
V gene: TRBV25-1; clone size: -; D gene: -; J gene: TRBJ1-2; CDR3 protein: CACFNGYGYTF; CDR3 DNA: TGTGCTTGTTTTAACGGGTATGGCTACACCTTC